This T cell receptor (beta chain) was observed in a study of blood T cells in healthy people across ages. PCR was performed a second time for about 7 to 12 cycles using a sample-barcoded 5' primer and a J-beta primer mix. TCRdb redid the calling of the 5' RACE reads with MiXCR, one entry per CDR3 protein. Of 1.5 million to 1.9 million distinct CDR3 sequences listed, about 42% were seen once; the top ten hold about 4%. V gave up 2 bases and J gave up 0 bases, with 13 bases separating them. This CDR3 has 16 amino acids. The V gene's germline CDR1 is SEHNR and CDR2 FQNEAQ (reference sequence). With respect to this clonotype: Its antigen is unknown.

Collection of ten milliliters of peripheral blood was performed for each donor. Each sample provided at least 6 micrograms of extracted total RNA. Study-wide findings and caveats: Long-lived and aged donors differed, with more naive CD4+ cells and higher diversity in the long-lived. Roughly linear age-related decline in beta diversity appeared, significant by age approximately 40.

This TCR was recovered from a young woman in good health. The chain uses TRBV7-9 and TRBJ1-1; D gene uncertain. The sample taken for sequencing was blood. The CDR3 coding sequence is TGTGCCAGCAGCTTATGGTCAGGTCCCTTGAACACTGAAGCTTTCTTT. Translated, it gives CASSLWSGPLNTEAFF.